Listed here are 8 T cell receptor beta chains from one sample, sequenced in a study of monozygotic twins with inflammatory bowel disease. From the 5' RACE reads, TCRdb lists one entry per CDR3 protein and no DNA. This repertoire includes roughly 160,000 distinct CDR3 sequences. The specimen was blood. The origin of the receptors is a human donor with ulcerative colitis or Crohn's disease, or a healthy co-twin of an affected twin (not recorded which).

The chain has TRBV6-5 and TRBJ1-5. The germline gives CDR1 MNHEY, CDR2 SVGAGI. This CDR3 has 17 amino acids. The CDR3 protein is CASSYVGGRGGNQPQHF.

The chain couples TRBV18 to TRBJ1-1; there is no DNA to check the TCRdb D call of TRBD1. This CDR3 is 16 amino acids long. CDR1 is KGHSH, CDR2 LQKENI, per germline. The CDR3 here is CASSLSGAGTNTEAFF.

This CDR3 reads CSARSASGRGKTQYF. This chain links TRBV20-1 with TRBJ2-5; TCRdb proposes TRBD2, but this gene call is untestable without DNA. CDR3 length: 15 residues. CDR1 is DFQATT, CDR2 SNEGSKA, per germline (reference sequence).

This chain uses TRBV2 with TRBJ2-1; the TRBD1 assignment by TCRdb is unverifiable without DNA. CDR1 is SNHLY and CDR2 is FYNNEI in the germline V gene. This CDR3 has 15 residues. CDR3 region: CASSLTGTGVDEQFF.

The chain employs TRBV7-2 and TRBJ1-4. Germline-derived CDR1 and CDR2 are SGHTA and FQGNSA. This CDR3 is built from 13 residues. The CDR3 loop reads CASSLLRGEKLFF.

CDR3: CSASQGLVAFF. The chain carries TRBV20-1 and TRBJ1-1; the TRBD1 assignment by TCRdb is unverifiable without DNA. Per germline, CDR1 DFQATT and CDR2 SNEGSKA (reference sequence). The CDR3 is made up of 11 amino acids.

The chain's CDR3 is CASSSPSFASGRPGANVLTF. The rearrangement joins TRBV27 to TRBJ2-6; TCRdb picks TRBD2, but there is no DNA to check that call. The CDR3 length is 20 residues. Germline V gene lookup returns CDR1 MNHEY and CDR2 SMNVEV (reference sequence). The full variable domain, its missing parts supplied by reference TRBV27 and TRBJ2-6, is EAQVTQNPRYLITVTGKKLTVTCSQNMNHEYMSWYRQDPGLGLRQIYYSMNVEVTDKGDVPEGYKVSRKEKRNFPLILESPSPNQTSLYFCASSSPSFASGRPGANVLTFGAGSRLTVL.

V is TRBV6-1 and J is TRBJ2-1. Germline CDR1 reads MNHNS; CDR2 reads SASEGT. The CDR3 totals 18 residues. The CDR3 loop is CASSPSYSRGSSYNEQFF.